Below are 10 T cell receptor beta chains sequenced from a single sample in a study of blood T cells in healthy people across ages. Primers used in a second PCR of about 7 to 12 cycles were a sample-barcoded 5' primer and a J-beta primer mix. MiXCR, applied by TCRdb to the 5' RACE reads, yields one record per CDR3 protein. This table has about 1.8 million distinct CDR3 sequences, around 48% appearing once. Sequencing input: blood. These receptors all stem from a woman aged 40-49 years in good health.

The table lists this clonotype with a few counts. The J gene is TRBJ2-7, the V gene TRBV10-1; 8 positions agree with TRBD2. Losses at the gene ends were 6 bases for V and 1 base for J; bases not matched to a gene: 8. CDR1 WNHNN and CDR2 SYGVQD come from the germline V gene (reference sequence). CDR3 length: 15 residues. The CDR3 reads CASSSAAGGSYEQYF. CDR3 sequence (DNA): TGCGCCAGCAGCTCCGCTGCGGGGGGATCCTACGAGCAGTACTTC.

The rearrangement joins TRBV6-6 to TRBJ1-1; no reliable D call. The CDR3 length is 11 residues. Trimming stripped 5 bases from V and 6 bases from J, with 7 bases between. Germline values: CDR1 MNHNY, CDR2 SVGAGI (reference sequence). The CDR3 loop is CASSGGSEAFF. DNA of the CDR3: TGTGCCAGCAGTGGTGGGTCTGAAGCTTTCTTT.

The chain couples TRBV25-1 to TRBJ2-3; 8 bases line up with TRBD1. Germline CDR1 reads MGHDK; CDR2 reads SYGVNS. V shed 10 bases, J shed 2 bases, and the junction held 5 bases outside the gene matches. The CDR3 contains 13 residues. CDR3 in DNA: TGTGCCACCGGGGACAGGATCACAGATACGCAGTATTTT. Translating gives CATGDRITDTQYF.

The gene calls are TRBV6-2 or TRBV6-3 and TRBJ2-3; 11 nucleotides agree with TRBD2. CDR3 size: 16 residues. Trimming cost V 5 bases and J 4 bases; bases outside gene matches: 8. CDR1 is MNHEY, CDR2 SVGEGT, per germline. CDR3 sequence: CASSTATSGVADTQYF. In DNA, the CDR3 is TGTGCCAGCAGTACCGCGACTAGCGGGGTAGCAGATACGCAGTATTTT.

V and J are TRBV29-1 and TRBJ2-5; 9 positions match TRBD2. The CDR3 contains 13 residues. The germline V gene encodes CDR1 SQVTM and CDR2 ANQGSEA. Unmatched junction bases numbered 5, after V lost 4 bases and J lost 5 bases. In DNA form, the CDR3 reads TGCAGCGTTGGGGCTAGCGGGGTGGAGACCCAGTACTTC. Its protein product is CSVGASGVETQYF. The full variable domain, its missing parts supplied by reference TRBV29-1 and TRBJ2-5, is SAVISQKPSRDICQRGTSLTIQCQVDSQVTMMFWYRQQPGQSLTLIATANQGSEATYESGFVIDKFPISRPNLTFSTLTVSNMSPEDSSIYLCSVGASGVETQYFGPGTRLLVL.

J is TRBJ2-1 and V is TRBV3-1, with 7 bases fitting TRBD1. Germline CDR1 LGHDT, CDR2 YNNKEL (reference sequence). This CDR3 comprises 15 residues. Unmatched junction bases numbered 6, after V lost 1 base and J lost 6 bases. CDR3 nucleotide sequence: TGTGCCAGCAGCCAAGTAGGGGGCGTTTTCAATGAGCAGTTCTTC. Encoded protein: CASSQVGGVFNEQFF.

This clonotype was seen at least ten times. V and J are TRBV7-6 and TRBJ2-1; 9 bases match TRBD2. The CDR3 contains 15 residues. Germline lookup yields CDR1 SGHVS and CDR2 FNYEAQ. V dropped 2 bases and J dropped 8; count of bases not matched to a gene: 7. The CDR3 reads CASSLTGLAKDEQFF. The DNA for the CDR3 is TGTGCCAGCAGCTTAACAGGACTAGCGAAGGATGAGCAGTTCTTC.

The chain has TRBV7-8 and TRBJ1-1; the D is unclear. The CDR3 runs to 13 residues. Trimming stripped 5 bases from V and 6 bases from J, with 13 bases between. The germline V gene has CDR1 SGHVS and CDR2 FQNEAQ. This chain's CDR3 is CASSPNEASEAFF. The CDR3 region has the DNA TGTGCCAGCAGCCCGAACGAGGCCTCTGAAGCTTTCTTT.

This clonotype was picked up a small number of times. The chain employs TRBV7-9 and TRBJ2-4; 14 bases are a match to TRBD2. The end of the DNA fits TRBJ2-7 better, so the J call may be wrong. Germline CDR1 reads SEHNR; CDR2 reads FQNEAQ (reference sequence). The CDR3 is 16 amino acids. The chain's CDR3 is CASSSTSGGAVYEQYF. The CDR3 nucleotides read TGTGCCAGCAGCTCGACTAGCGGGGGGGCTGTTTACGAGCAGTACTTC.

The gene calls are TRBV20-1 and TRBJ2-7; D possibly corresponds to TRBD2 (5 bases). The last part of the DNA fits TRBJ2-4 better; the J call may be wrong. This CDR3 has 11 residues. In germline, CDR1 is DFQATT, CDR2 SNEGSKA (reference sequence). CDR3 in DNA: TGCAGTGGAGGGGCCAAAAACATTCAGTACTTC. Its translation is CSGGAKNIQYF.